These T cell receptor beta chains were read from a single sample in a study of CD8+ T cells in alopecia areata. Produced via immunoSEQ multiplex PCR; TCRdb's table is partial and in-frame only. Among some 120,000 clones listed, less than 50% were seen once. Sequences were obtained from NKG2D-low CD8+ T cells sorted from blood. The receptors derive from a human donor with alopecia areata. Each CDR3 is given with its conserved first and last residue. Fields, in order: V gene, clone size, J gene, D gene, CDR3 protein, CDR3 DNA. A D gene is named only where the DNA matches it firmly. Clone size is stated in some rows and not others, as once, few, many or a class when expanded.

v_gene: TRBV18; abundance: few; j_gene: TRBJ2-7; d_gene: NA; CDR3aa: CASSPPGQTYEQYF; CDR3nt: TGTGCCAGCTCACCTCCTGGACAGACTTACGAGCAGTACTTC
v_gene: TRBV5-1; abundance: few; j_gene: TRBJ2-7; d_gene: NA; CDR3aa: CASSSQDPTGRDEQYF; CDR3nt: TGCGCCAGCAGCTCACAAGACCCGACAGGGAGGGACGAGCAGTACTTC
v_gene: TRBV29-1; abundance: NA; j_gene: TRBJ2-3; d_gene: NA; CDR3aa: CSVEDPVGGVTDTQYF; CDR3nt: TGCAGCGTTGAAGATCCGGTCGGGGGCGTCACAGATACGCAGTATTTT
v_gene: TRBV6-5; abundance: once; j_gene: TRBJ2-1; d_gene: TRBD2; CDR3aa: CASSLVAGAGEQFF; CDR3nt: TGTGCCAGCAGTTTAGTAGCGGGGGCCGGGGAGCAGTTCTTC
v_gene: TRBV27; abundance: NA; j_gene: TRBJ2-3; d_gene: TRBD2; CDR3aa: CASSLPGGTSTDTQYF; CDR3nt: TGTGCCAGCAGTTTACCGGGGGGGACTAGCACAGATACGCAGTATTTT
v_gene: TRBV28; abundance: few; j_gene: TRBJ1-4; d_gene: NA; CDR3aa: CASSFRGDEKLFF; CDR3nt: TGTGCCAGCAGTTTTCGGGGAGATGAAAAACTGTTTTTT
v_gene: TRBV29-1; abundance: few; j_gene: TRBJ2-1; d_gene: NA; CDR3aa: CSSRGGEDYIYNEQFF; CDR3nt: TGCAGCTCCAGAGGGGGAGAGGACTACATTTACAATGAGCAGTTCTTC
v_gene: TRBV28; abundance: NA; j_gene: TRBJ2-1; d_gene: TRBD1; CDR3aa: CASSFSQGLNEQFF; CDR3nt: TGTGCCAGCAGTTTCTCACAGGGGTTGAATGAGCAGTTCTTC
v_gene: TRBV30; abundance: NA; j_gene: TRBJ2-1; d_gene: TRBD2; CDR3aa: CAWSPSGGEQFF; CDR3nt: TGTGCCTGGAGTCCTTCGGGAGGAGAGCAGTTCTTC
v_gene: TRBV5-1; abundance: few; j_gene: TRBJ2-1; d_gene: NA; CDR3aa: CASRGSSYNEQFF; CDR3nt: TGCGCCAGCAGGGGCAGCTCCTACAATGAGCAGTTCTTC
v_gene: TRBV13; abundance: NA; j_gene: TRBJ1-6; d_gene: TRBD1; CDR3aa: CASSQGANSPLHF; CDR3nt: TGTGCCAGCAGTCAGGGGGCCAATTCACCCCTCCACTTT
v_gene: TRBV29-1; abundance: few; j_gene: TRBJ2-1; d_gene: NA; CDR3aa: CSVRGGGNEQFF; CDR3nt: TGCAGCGTGAGAGGTGGGGGCAATGAGCAGTTCTTC
v_gene: TRBV23-1; abundance: few; j_gene: TRBJ2-1; d_gene: NA; CDR3aa: CASSRRARDNEQFF; CDR3nt: TGCGCCAGCAGTCGGCGGGCACGGGACAATGAGCAGTTCTTC
v_gene: TRBV27; abundance: NA; j_gene: TRBJ1-1; d_gene: NA; CDR3aa: CASSLHGEYEAFF; CDR3nt: TGTGCCAGCAGTTTACACGGAGAGTATGAAGCTTTCTTT
v_gene: TRBV29-1; abundance: NA; j_gene: TRBJ2-7; d_gene: TRBD2; CDR3aa: CSVTAGLYEQYF; CDR3nt: TGCAGCGTTACAGCGGGGCTCTACGAGCAGTACTTC
v_gene: TRBV5-1; abundance: once; j_gene: TRBJ2-5; d_gene: TRBD2; CDR3aa: CASSPGTSGVQETQYF; CDR3nt: TGCGCCAGCAGCCCGGGGACTAGCGGGGTTCAAGAGACCCAGTACTTC
v_gene: TRBV29-1; abundance: NA; j_gene: TRBJ2-1; d_gene: NA; CDR3aa: CSVDGWGANNEQFF; CDR3nt: TGCAGCGTTGATGGGTGGGGAGCGAATAATGAGCAGTTCTTC
v_gene: TRBV29-1; abundance: NA; j_gene: TRBJ1-2; d_gene: TRBD1; CDR3aa: CSVVDRDPYGYTF; CDR3nt: TGCAGCGTTGTCGACAGGGATCCCTATGGCTACACCTTC
v_gene: TRBV30; abundance: once; j_gene: TRBJ2-1; d_gene: NA; CDR3aa: CAFLPEGGGEQFF; CDR3nt: TGTGCCTTTCTCCCCGAGGGGGGTGGTGAGCAGTTCTTC
v_gene: TRBV28; abundance: few; j_gene: TRBJ2-1; d_gene: NA; CDR3aa: CASSLRLEQFF; CDR3nt: TGTGCCAGCAGTTTAAGGCTCGAGCAGTTCTTC
v_gene: TRBV29-1; abundance: NA; j_gene: TRBJ2-1; d_gene: TRBD2; CDR3aa: CSVLGLAKDNEQFF; CDR3nt: TGCAGCGTTCTTGGACTAGCGAAAGACAATGAGCAGTTCTTC
v_gene: TRBV11-2; abundance: few; j_gene: TRBJ2-7; d_gene: NA; CDR3aa: CASSFGQLYEQYF; CDR3nt: TGTGCCAGCAGCTTCGGACAGCTCTACGAGCAGTACTTC
v_gene: TRBV4-1; abundance: NA; j_gene: TRBJ2-7; d_gene: NA; CDR3aa: CASSLDGTYEQYF; CDR3nt: TGCGCCAGCAGCCTGGACGGCACCTACGAGCAGTACTTC
v_gene: TRBV29-1; abundance: few; j_gene: TRBJ2-3; d_gene: NA; CDR3aa: CSVALGSQRADTQYF; CDR3nt: TGCAGCGTTGCATTGGGGTCTCAACGGGCCGATACGCAGTATTTT
v_gene: TRBV30; abundance: NA; j_gene: TRBJ2-1; d_gene: TRBD2; CDR3aa: CAWGRGNEQFF; CDR3nt: TGTGCCTGGGGGCGGGGGAATGAGCAGTTCTTC
v_gene: TRBV5-1; abundance: NA; j_gene: TRBJ2-1; d_gene: NA; CDR3aa: CASSSNYNEQFF; CDR3nt: TGCGCCAGCAGCTCCAATTACAATGAGCAGTTCTTC
v_gene: TRBV27; abundance: NA; j_gene: TRBJ2-7; d_gene: TRBD2; CDR3aa: CASSQGLAGAVQYF; CDR3nt: TGTGCCAGCAGTCAGGGACTAGCGGGAGCGGTGCAGTACTTC
v_gene: TRBV11-2; abundance: once; j_gene: TRBJ2-1; d_gene: NA; CDR3aa: CASSFLANEQFF; CDR3nt: TGTGCCAGCAGCTTTCTAGCTAATGAGCAGTTCTTC
v_gene: TRBV30; abundance: few; j_gene: TRBJ1-5; d_gene: NA; CDR3aa: CAWSGISSNQPQHF; CDR3nt: TGTGCCTGGAGTGGGATTAGTAGCAATCAGCCCCAGCATTTT
v_gene: TRBV7-2; abundance: NA; j_gene: TRBJ2-5; d_gene: TRBD2; CDR3aa: CASSLEASGGLQETQYF; CDR3nt: TGTGCCAGCAGCTTAGAGGCTAGCGGAGGGCTCCAAGAGACCCAGTACTTC
v_gene: TRBV11-2; abundance: few; j_gene: TRBJ2-5; d_gene: TRBD1; CDR3aa: CASSQSGGGETQYF; CDR3nt: TGTGCCAGCAGCCAATCAGGGGGCGGCGAGACCCAGTACTTC
v_gene: TRBV27; abundance: few; j_gene: TRBJ2-1; d_gene: TRBD1; CDR3aa: CASSDTGVGYNEQFF; CDR3nt: TGTGCCAGCAGCGATACAGGGGTGGGCTACAATGAGCAGTTCTTC
v_gene: TRBV29-1; abundance: few; j_gene: TRBJ2-7; d_gene: TRBD1; CDR3aa: CSALTGAYEQYF; CDR3nt: TGCAGCGCCTTGACAGGGGCCTACGAGCAGTACTTC
v_gene: TRBV28; abundance: few; j_gene: TRBJ2-6; d_gene: NA; CDR3aa: CASSLYGQPSGANVLTF; CDR3nt: TGTGCCAGCAGTTTATACGGACAGCCCTCTGGGGCCAACGTCCTGACTTTC
v_gene: TRBV28; abundance: NA; j_gene: TRBJ2-7; d_gene: NA; CDR3aa: CASSTRARSDEQYF; CDR3nt: TGTGCCAGCAGTACCCGGGCCAGGTCCGACGAGCAGTACTTC
v_gene: TRBV4-1; abundance: NA; j_gene: TRBJ2-7; d_gene: NA; CDR3aa: CASSPGDAVPTYEQYF; CDR3nt: TGCGCCAGCAGCCCGGGTGATGCGGTGCCCACCTACGAGCAGTACTTC
v_gene: TRBV7-2; abundance: few; j_gene: TRBJ2-7; d_gene: NA; CDR3aa: CASSLGFGPEQYF; CDR3nt: TGTGCCAGCAGCTTAGGGTTTGGACCCGAGCAGTACTTC
v_gene: TRBV19; abundance: many; j_gene: TRBJ2-3; d_gene: TRBD1; CDR3aa: CASSSPPGQGADTQYF; CDR3nt: TGTGCCAGTAGCTCACCTCCGGGACAGGGGGCGGATACGCAGTATTTT